This T cell receptor beta chain was profiled in a study of T cell responses to AZD1222 COVID-19 vaccine. Study-wide results and limits: Only a handful of AZD1222 recipients tested seropositive at baseline.

Profiling relied on immunoSEQ multiplex PCR, and the TCRdb table lists in-frame clones only, not all of them. The sample has roughly 120,000 clones; roughly 84% are singletons. Only one count was recorded for this clone. The target antigen is unknown. This CDR3 region has 13 residues. The ends lost 8 bases at V and 0 bases at J; junction bases unmatched: 3. V and J are TRBV12-3 or TRBV12-4 and TRBJ2-7; the match to TRBD1 covers 8 bases. This TCR was sampled from an adult in good health. Sequencing used peripheral blood, obtained on day 0 of AZD1222 vaccination. Written as DNA, the CDR3 is TGTGCCAGCCGACAGGGGCTCTCCTACGAGCAGTACTTC. Its translation is CASRQGLSYEQYF.